These T cell receptor beta chains were read from a single sample in a study of T cell clones after liver transplantation. Assay: immunoSEQ multiplex PCR; the TCRdb copy retains only in-frame clones and omits some. The sample holds about 78,000 clones, about 80% seen once. This material consisted of CD4+ T cells from blood, taken before liver transplant. The receptor source for this set is a human donor who received a liver transplant. Both conserved end residues are part of each CDR3. D genes are given only for firm matches. Size is stated for part of the rows, as once, few or many counts, or as a class when the clone is expanded.

CDR3 length | D gene | clone size | J gene | V gene | CDR3 DNA | CDR3 protein
17 | - | - | TRBJ1-3 | TRBV5-4 | TGTGCCAGCAGCTCCGGGACCATTCATGTCTCTGGAAACACCATATATTTT | CASSSGTIHVSGNTIYF
14 | TRBD1 | - | TRBJ1-3 | TRBV27 | TGTGCCAGCTCAACAGGGGGCCGAGGAAACACCATATATTTT | CASSTGGRGNTIYF
19 | - | - | TRBJ2-1 | TRBV21-1 | TGTGCCAGCAGCAAAGAAATTGAGGCCAACGTGCGACTCTACAATGAGCAGTTCTTC | CASSKEIEANVRLYNEQFF
16 | TRBD1 | - | TRBJ1-2 | TRBV5-1 | TGCGCCAGCAGCTCGTTCTACAGGGGAGCTAACTATGGCTACACCTTC | CASSSFYRGANYGYTF
13 | TRBD1 | once | TRBJ1-1 | TRBV2 | TGTGCCAGCAGGCGGACAGGGAAAACTGAAGCTTTCTTT | CASRRTGKTEAFF
16 | TRBD2 | - | TRBJ2-1 | TRBV29-1 | TGCAGCGTTGAATCCGGGACTAGAATTTTACTAGATGAGCAGTTCTTC | CSVESGTRILLDEQFF
14 | - | - | TRBJ1-2 | TRBV7-9 | TGTGCCAGCAGCTTGGGCTGGCAGGCCGGGGGCTACACCTTC | CASSLGWQAGGYTF
14 | - | few | TRBJ2-1 | TRBV6-1 | TGTGCCAGCATAGCGGCCACGTCCTACAATGAGCAGTTCTTC | CASIAATSYNEQFF
13 | TRBD1 | - | TRBJ1-1 | TRBV9 | TGTGCCAGCCGTCCGGACAGGGGCACTGAAGCTTTCTTT | CASRPDRGTEAFF
15 | - | - | TRBJ2-3 | TRBV28 | TGTGCCACCCTACCCGGGGACACCCGCACAGATACGCAGTATTTT | CATLPGDTRTDTQYF
16 | TRBD2 | - | TRBJ2-4 | TRBV28 | TGTGCCAGCAGTTTATACTCTAGCGGGAGCAGGGACATTCAGTACTTC | CASSLYSSGSRDIQYF
18 | - | - | TRBJ2-3 | TRBV27 | TGTGCCAGCAGTTTATCCGTTGGGCGGCCGTCATCCCCAGATACGCAGTATTTT | CASSLSVGRPSSPDTQYF
16 | TRBD1 | - | TRBJ1-4 | TRBV19 | TGTGCCAGTAGTACTTCGGAGACAGGGGATAATGAAAAACTGTTTTTT | CASSTSETGDNEKLFF
15 | TRBD2 | - | TRBJ2-1 | TRBV15 | TGTGCCACCAGCAACCCTAGCGGGAGGTTCAATGAGCAGTTCTTC | CATSNPSGRFNEQFF
12 | TRBD1 | - | TRBJ2-4 | TRBV10-3 | TGTGCCATCAGTATTCAGGGGGACATTCAGTACTTC | CAISIQGDIQYF
14 | - | - | TRBJ2-5 | TRBV27 | TGTGCCAGCAGTCCCCGGACAGTCCAAGAGACCCAGTACTTC | CASSPRTVQETQYF
17 | TRBD2 | - | TRBJ2-2 | TRBV28 | TGTGCCAGCAGCTACGAGGGCGTAGCGGGAGCTACCGGGGAGCTGTTTTTT | CASSYEGVAGATGELFF
14 | - | - | TRBJ2-3 | TRBV7-3 | TGTGCCAGCAGCTTAAGAGGGCCTGGAGATACGCAGTATTTT | CASSLRGPGDTQYF
10 | - | medium-sized | TRBJ2-6 | TRBV2 | TGTTCCTCTGGGGCCAACGTCCTGACTTTC | CSSGANVLTF
14 | - | - | TRBJ2-3 | TRBV10-1 | TGCGCCAGCAGTGGTGGAGCCCGCACAGATACGCAGTATTTT | CASSGGARTDTQYF
12 | - | - | TRBJ1-5 | TRBV28 | TGTGCCAGCATATCTGCCAGGGGGCCCCAGCATTTT | CASISARGPQHF
17 | - | - | TRBJ1-1 | TRBV6-1 | TGTGCCAGCAGGGAAGGGGACACTCCGACGGGGAACACTGAAGCTTTCTTT | CASREGDTPTGNTEAFF
17 | TRBD1 | - | TRBJ2-5 | TRBV5-5 | TGTGCCAGCAGCTTTTCGGGACAGGGGGCATTTGGCGAGACCCAGTACTTC | CASSFSGQGAFGETQYF
14 | - | - | TRBJ2-3 | TRBV10-1 | TGCGCCAGCAGCGACGCAGGACGCACAGATACGCAGTATTTT | CASSDAGRTDTQYF
12 | - | - | TRBJ2-3 | TRBV19 | TGTGCCAGTAGGGGGAGCACAGATACGCAGTATTTT | CASRGSTDTQYF
14 | - | - | TRBJ1-1 | TRBV18 | TGTGCCAGCTCCCGAAACAGTAAGAACACTGAAGCTTTCTTT | CASSRNSKNTEAFF
13 | - | - | TRBJ2-3 | TRBV11-2 | TGTGCCAGCAGCTTCTCCCCTCCAGATACGCAGTATTTT | CASSFSPPDTQYF
19 | - | - | TRBJ1-2 | TRBV9 | TGTGCCAGCAGCGCCTCCTCAACAGGGAGCCATGATTCGATGTATGGCTACACCTTC | CASSASSTGSHDSMYGYTF
15 | - | - | TRBJ2-1 | TRBV5-1 | TGCGCCAGCAGTTCTTCTAGGGTATCCTACAATGAGCAGTTCTTC | CASSSSRVSYNEQFF
13 | - | - | TRBJ2-7 | TRBV7-9 | TGTGCCAGCAGCCACCGTCAGGGCCACGAGCAGTACTTC | CASSHRQGHEQYF
15 | TRBD1 | - | TRBJ2-7 | TRBV5-4 | TGTGCCAGCAGCACCTCAGGGGGCCCTGACTACGAGCAGTACTTC | CASSTSGGPDYEQYF
13 | TRBD1 | - | TRBJ1-1 | TRBV28 | TGTGCCAGCAGTCCCCCACAGGGGCGGGAGGCTTTCTTT | CASSPPQGREAFF
17 | - | - | TRBJ1-3 | TRBV7-2 | TGTGCCAGCAGCCCCCAGGTCCTGGGTTTCTCTGGAAACACCATATATTTT | CASSPQVLGFSGNTIYF
14 | TRBD1 | - | TRBJ2-7 | TRBV9 | TGTGCCAGCAGCGCCGGGACAGGGGGCTACGAGCAGTACTTC | CASSAGTGGYEQYF
17 | TRBD2 | - | TRBJ2-1 | TRBV18 | TGTGCCAGCTCACCACCCACTAGCGGGAGAAAGAGAAATGAGCAGTTCTTC | CASSPPTSGRKRNEQFF